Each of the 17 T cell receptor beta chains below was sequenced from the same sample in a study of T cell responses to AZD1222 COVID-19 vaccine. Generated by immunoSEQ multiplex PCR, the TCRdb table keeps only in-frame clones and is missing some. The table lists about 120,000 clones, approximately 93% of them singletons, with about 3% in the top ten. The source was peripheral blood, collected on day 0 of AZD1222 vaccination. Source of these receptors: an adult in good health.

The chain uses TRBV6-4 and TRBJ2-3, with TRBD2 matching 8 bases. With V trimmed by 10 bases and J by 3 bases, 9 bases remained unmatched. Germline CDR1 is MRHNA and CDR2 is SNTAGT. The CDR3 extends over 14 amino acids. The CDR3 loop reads CATCSGKKTDTQYF. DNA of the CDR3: TGTGCCACCTGTAGCGGGAAGAAGACAGATACGCAGTATTTT.

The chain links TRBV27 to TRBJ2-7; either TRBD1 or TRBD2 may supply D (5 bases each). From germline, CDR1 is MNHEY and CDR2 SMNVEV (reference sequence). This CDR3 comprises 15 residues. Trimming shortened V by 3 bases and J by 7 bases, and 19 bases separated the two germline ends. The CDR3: CASSFSGGPTREQYF. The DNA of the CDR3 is TGTGCCAGCAGTTTCTCTGGGGGACCCACACGGGAGCAGTACTTC.

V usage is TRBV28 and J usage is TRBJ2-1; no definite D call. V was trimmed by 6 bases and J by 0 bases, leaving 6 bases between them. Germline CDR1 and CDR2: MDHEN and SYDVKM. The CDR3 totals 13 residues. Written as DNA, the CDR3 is TGTGCCAGCAGACCTTTCTCCTACAATGAGCAGTTCTTC. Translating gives CASRPFSYNEQFF.

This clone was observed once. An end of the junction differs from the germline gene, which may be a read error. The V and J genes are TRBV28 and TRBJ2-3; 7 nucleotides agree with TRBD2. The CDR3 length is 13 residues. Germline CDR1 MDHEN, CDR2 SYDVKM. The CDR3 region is CAGRTRSTDTQYF. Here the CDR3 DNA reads TGTGCCGGCAGGACTAGAAGCACAGATACGCAGTATTTT.

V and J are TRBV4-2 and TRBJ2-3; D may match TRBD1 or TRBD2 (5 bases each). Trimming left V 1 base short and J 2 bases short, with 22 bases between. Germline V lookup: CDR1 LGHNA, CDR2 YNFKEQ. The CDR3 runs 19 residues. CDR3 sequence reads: CASSQVVGAFEPYTDTQYF. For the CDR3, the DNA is TGTGCCAGCAGCCAAGTGGTCGGGGCGTTCGAACCGTACACAGATACGCAGTATTTT.

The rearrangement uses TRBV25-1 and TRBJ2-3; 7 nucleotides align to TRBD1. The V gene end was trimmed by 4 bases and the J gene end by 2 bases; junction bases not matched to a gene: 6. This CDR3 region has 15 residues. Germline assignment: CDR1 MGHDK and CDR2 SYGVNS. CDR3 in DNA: TGTGCCAGCAGTGGCCCGGGACAGAACACAGATACGCAGTATTTT. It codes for CASSGPGQNTDTQYF.

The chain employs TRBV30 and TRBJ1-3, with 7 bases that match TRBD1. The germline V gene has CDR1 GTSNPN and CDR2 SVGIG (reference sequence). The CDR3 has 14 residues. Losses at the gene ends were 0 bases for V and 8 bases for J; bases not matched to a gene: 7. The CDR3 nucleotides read TGTGCCTGGAGTGTACGTCAGGGGGTAGACACCATATATTTT. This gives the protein CAWSVRQGVDTIYF.

The CDR3 DNA is TGTGCCAGCAGCTTAGTCCGGCTGAGGCAGTTCTTC. It translates to CASSLVRLRQFF. The V and J genes are TRBV7-9 and TRBJ2-1; D is ambiguous. CDR3 length: 12 residues. Deletions cut 1 base from V and 12 bases from J, with 10 bases between. CDR1 and CDR2 (germline): SEHNR, FQNEAQ (reference sequence).

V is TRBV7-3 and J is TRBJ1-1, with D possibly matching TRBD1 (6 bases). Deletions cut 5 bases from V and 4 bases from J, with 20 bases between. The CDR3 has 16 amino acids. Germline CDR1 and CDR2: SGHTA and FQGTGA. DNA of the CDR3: TGTGCCAGCAGCACAACACAGGGCTCGGTGAGCACTGAAGCTTTCTTT. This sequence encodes CASSTTQGSVSTEAFF.

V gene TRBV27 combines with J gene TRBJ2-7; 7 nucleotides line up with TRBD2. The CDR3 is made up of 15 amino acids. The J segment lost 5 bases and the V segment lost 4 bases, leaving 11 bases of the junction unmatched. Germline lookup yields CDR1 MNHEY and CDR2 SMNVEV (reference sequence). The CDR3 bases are TGTGCCAGCAGTTACCAGGGAGGGGAGGCCCACGAGCAGTACTTC. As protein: CASSYQGGEAHEQYF.

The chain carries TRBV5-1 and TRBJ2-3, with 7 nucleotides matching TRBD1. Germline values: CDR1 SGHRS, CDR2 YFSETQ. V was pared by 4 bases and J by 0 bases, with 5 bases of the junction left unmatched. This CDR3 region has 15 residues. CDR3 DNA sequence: TGCGCCAGCAGCCCTGGGACAGTTAGCACAGATACGCAGTATTTT. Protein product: CASSPGTVSTDTQYF.

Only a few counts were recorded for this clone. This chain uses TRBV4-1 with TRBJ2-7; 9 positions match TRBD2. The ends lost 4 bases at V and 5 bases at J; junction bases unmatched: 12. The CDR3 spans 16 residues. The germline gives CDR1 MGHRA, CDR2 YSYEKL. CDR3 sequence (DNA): TGCGCCAGCAGCCGGCAAAGCGGGAGGATTATCCACGAGCAGTACTTC. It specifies CASSRQSGRIIHEQYF.

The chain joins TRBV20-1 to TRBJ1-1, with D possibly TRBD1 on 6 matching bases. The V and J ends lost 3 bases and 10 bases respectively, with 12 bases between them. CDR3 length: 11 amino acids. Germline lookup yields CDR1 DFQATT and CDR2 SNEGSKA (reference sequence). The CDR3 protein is CSASERGGAFF. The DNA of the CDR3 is TGCAGTGCTAGTGAGAGGGGGGGAGCTTTCTTT.

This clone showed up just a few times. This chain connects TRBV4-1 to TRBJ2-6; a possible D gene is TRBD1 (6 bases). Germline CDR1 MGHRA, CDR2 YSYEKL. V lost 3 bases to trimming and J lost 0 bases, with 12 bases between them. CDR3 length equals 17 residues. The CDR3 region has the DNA TGCGCCAGCAGCCAGGGCCAGGGGTTCTCTGGGGCCAACGTCCTGACTTTC. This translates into CASSQGQGFSGANVLTF.

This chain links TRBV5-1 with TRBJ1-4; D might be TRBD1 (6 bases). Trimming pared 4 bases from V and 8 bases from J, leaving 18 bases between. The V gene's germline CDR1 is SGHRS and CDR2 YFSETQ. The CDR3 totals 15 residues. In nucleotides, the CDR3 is TGCGCCAGCAGCGATCCACAGGGTAGTGGGGAAAAACTGTTTTTT. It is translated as CASSDPQGSGEKLFF.

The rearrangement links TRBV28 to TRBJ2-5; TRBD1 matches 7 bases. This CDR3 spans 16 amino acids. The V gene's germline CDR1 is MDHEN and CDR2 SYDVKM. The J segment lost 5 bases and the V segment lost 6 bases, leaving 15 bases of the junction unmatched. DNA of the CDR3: TGTGCCAGCAGATTCAGAACAGGGGCTTGGGGGGAGACCCAGTACTTC. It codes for CASRFRTGAWGETQYF.

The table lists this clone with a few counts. The CDR3 is CASSEGSGANVLTF. The CDR3 DNA reads as TGTGCCAGCAGTGAGGGATCTGGGGCCAACGTCCTGACTTTC. The gene calls are TRBV6-4 and TRBJ2-6; D unclear. Germline CDR1 is MRHNA and CDR2 is SNTAGT. V was clipped by 3 bases and J by 1 base, with 4 bases between them. The CDR3 covers 14 residues.